A single TCR beta chain is shown here with its context. Its antigen is not identified. The data derive from a study of early stage breast cancer tumors. About the study: Most of the 16 invasive tumors were ER+, PR+ and HER2-. Study outcomes and limitations: Compared with adjacent normal breast tissue, tumors showed roughly 2.5-fold greater T cell density and higher clonality. Enriched TCRB sequences shared across patients were mostly commonly generated sequences. In about 85% of the 16 patients, blood comparison separated tumor from normal breast.

Here immunoSEQ multiplex PCR was the method, and the copy in TCRdb shows in-frame clones only, minus some. This repertoire shows approximately 7,000 clones, 50% to 75% found once; its top ten account for roughly 14%. V was pared by 5 bases and J by 0 bases, with 3 bases of the junction left unmatched. The CDR3 has 15 residues. CDR1 and CDR2 (germline): LGHNA, YNFKEQ. The material sequenced was normal breast tissue next to the tumor. The V call is TRBV4-2, the J call TRBJ2-7; 11 positions agree with TRBD2. This receptor was obtained from a person aged 50 to 59 with breast cancer. The CDR3 spells CASSRGLAASYEQYF. As DNA, the CDR3 is TGTGCCAGCAGCAGGGGACTAGCGGCCTCCTACGAGCAGTACTTC.